Listed below are T cell receptor beta chains from one sample, sequenced in a study of T cells in Graves' hyperthyroidism and ophthalmopathy. One entry per CDR3 protein, called by TCRdb with MiXCR from the multiplex PCR reads. This table holds about 570,000 distinct CDR3 sequences, 46% found once. Sequencing used peripheral blood or thyroid tissue (not recorded which). The receptors come from an adult woman with Graves' disease, either hyperthyroidism or ophthalmopathy (not recorded which). The conserved cysteine and the conserved F or W are not part of the CDR3 here. The order of the fields is V gene, J gene, CDR3 protein.

V gene: TRBV19
J gene: TRBJ2-6
CDR3 protein: ASSIGAQGYGANVLT

V gene: TRBV5-1
J gene: TRBJ2-2
CDR3 protein: ASSLDRMANTGELF

V gene: TRBV29-1
J gene: TRBJ2-2
CDR3 protein: SVEGGNTGELF

V gene: TRBV7-9
J gene: TRBJ1-4
CDR3 protein: ANSGGAPGEKLF

V gene: TRBV15
J gene: TRBJ1-2
CDR3 protein: ATSRGGEGMSGYT

V gene: TRBV9
J gene: TRBJ1-3
CDR3 protein: ASSVGRDSIPGNTIY

V gene: TRBV7-9
J gene: TRBJ2-5
CDR3 protein: ACREGMMETQY

V gene: TRBV11-1
J gene: TRBJ1-1
CDR3 protein: ASSQEVNTEAF

V gene: TRBV15
J gene: TRBJ2-2
CDR3 protein: ATSLEAGNTGELF

V gene: TRBV9
J gene: TRBJ2-7
CDR3 protein: ASSPGTGSNYEQY

V gene: TRBV29-1
J gene: TRBJ2-3
CDR3 protein: SALIDFPPDTQY

V gene: TRBV19
J gene: TRBJ1-4
CDR3 protein: ASSTLGGDEKLF

V gene: TRBV20-1
J gene: TRBJ2-3
CDR3 protein: SARVATTDTQY

V gene: TRBV30
J gene: TRBJ1-2
CDR3 protein: AWSGDRERLYGYT

V gene: TRBV7-9
J gene: TRBJ1-5
CDR3 protein: ASSLHGDRWDQPQH

V gene: TRBV7-9
J gene: TRBJ2-2
CDR3 protein: ASSPRPGQANTGELF

V gene: TRBV11-2
J gene: TRBJ2-7
CDR3 protein: ASSLASADYEQY

V gene: TRBV2
J gene: TRBJ2-2
CDR3 protein: ASSYPGTGELF

V gene: TRBV20-1
J gene: TRBJ2-5
CDR3 protein: SALTSGETQY

V gene: TRBV7-2
J gene: TRBJ1-5
CDR3 protein: ASSSRGGQQPQH

V gene: TRBV29-1
J gene: TRBJ1-3
CDR3 protein: SQDRVSGGNTIY

V gene: TRBV7-9
J gene: TRBJ1-2
CDR3 protein: ASSLHSLYGYT

V gene: TRBV18
J gene: TRBJ1-4
CDR3 protein: ASSPRDRGPEKLF